These 24 T cell receptor beta chains were all obtained from the same sample, sequenced in a study of OX40 agonist ivuxolimab in advanced cancers. TCRdb's copy holds only in-frame clones and misses some; the assay was immunoSEQ multiplex PCR. The data contain about 92,000 clones, around 90% of them singletons. The source material was CD4+ or CD8+ T cells sorted from blood, sampled in a trial of the OX40 agonist ivuxolimab. Receptors were obtained from an adult with an advanced solid tumor such as melanoma, head and neck, liver or kidney cancer.

The rearrangement uses TRBV18 and TRBJ2-2, with 7 bases matching TRBD2. Germline CDR1 is KGHSH and CDR2 is LQKENI. V shed 3 bases and J 1 base; nucleotides not matched to a gene: 8. The CDR3 loop spans 17 amino acids. The CDR3 DNA reads TGTGCCAGCTCACCTACCCCGCTAGCGGTGAACACCGGGGAGCTGTTTTTT. This encodes CASSPTPLAVNTGELFF.

V and J are TRBV7-8 and TRBJ2-1; 8 nucleotides line up with TRBD2. Germline CDR1 reads SGHVS; CDR2 reads FQNEAQ. The CDR3 length is 15 residues. After removal of 1 base from V and 2 bases from J, the junction contained 1 base not matched to a gene. The CDR3 nucleotides read TGTGCCAGCAGCTTAGACGGGAGGGCCTACAATGAGCAGTTCTTC. This translates into CASSLDGRAYNEQFF.

The chain links TRBV6-1 to TRBJ2-5; no definite D call. Deletions cut 6 bases from V and 4 bases from J, with 6 bases between. The CDR3 is 11 amino acids. Germline V gene data show CDR1 as MNHNS and CDR2 as SASEGT. The CDR3 DNA follows: TGTGCCAGCAGCTACGGAGAGACCCAGTACTTC. It is translated as CASSYGETQYF.

This chain joins TRBV7-6 and TRBJ2-2; 15 nucleotides match TRBD2. The germline V gene encodes CDR1 SGHVS and CDR2 FNYEAQ. V shed 5 bases, J shed 8 bases, and the junction held 9 bases outside the gene matches. This CDR3 has 17 residues. This chain's CDR3 is CASSSWTSGRAAGELFF. The CDR3 region has the DNA TGTGCCAGCAGCAGCTGGACTAGCGGGAGGGCCGCGGGGGAGCTGTTTTTT.

This chain connects TRBV11-2 to TRBJ1-4; 8 nucleotides agree with TRBD1. This CDR3 is 14 amino acids long. The germline V gene has CDR1 SGHAT and CDR2 FQNNGV. V was clipped by 1 base and J by 7 bases; unmatched bases: 2. The CDR3 reads CASSLGTGGEKLFF. CDR3 nucleotides: TGTGCCAGCAGCTTAGGTACAGGGGGTGAAAAACTGTTTTTT.

This clone was observed once. The genes are TRBV2 and TRBJ2-7; 7 positions match TRBD2. CDR3 size: 12 residues. V shed 6 bases, J shed 6 bases, and the junction held 5 bases outside the gene matches. Looked up from germline, CDR1 is SNHLY and CDR2 is FYNNEI. This CDR3 reads CASRGLPSEQYF. The CDR3 region has the DNA TGTGCCAGCAGGGGACTACCCTCCGAGCAGTACTTC.

The rearrangement joins TRBV28 to TRBJ2-7; maybe TRBD1 (5 bases). There are 12 residues in the CDR3. Germline CDR1 and CDR2: MDHEN and SYDVKM. V lost 2 bases, J lost 6 bases, and 8 bases lay in between. The CDR3 region is CASSLSGAEQYF. The DNA for the CDR3 is TGTGCCAGCAGTTTAAGTGGGGCCGAGCAGTACTTC.

The rearrangement uses TRBV2 and TRBJ2-2; 7 bases are shared with TRBD2. This CDR3 has 14 residues. Looked up from germline, CDR1 is SNHLY and CDR2 is FYNNEI. Trimming removed 6 bases from V and 1 base from J; junction bases left unmatched: 2. As DNA, the CDR3 is TGTGCCAGCAGGGCGGGGGTGAACACCGGGGAGCTGTTTTTT. Its protein is CASRAGVNTGELFF. The full variable domain, rest sourced from reference TRBV2 and TRBJ2-2, is EPEVTQTPSHQVTQMGQEVILRCVPISNHLYFYWYRQILGQKVEFLVSFYNNEISEKSEIFDDQFSVERPDGSNFTLKIRSTKLEDSAMYFCASRAGVNTGELFFGEGSRLTVL.

This chain links TRBV5-4 with TRBJ2-3; either TRBD1 or TRBD2 may fit D (8 bases each). The CDR3 totals 14 residues. Per germline, CDR1 SGHNT and CDR2 YYREEE (reference sequence). Trimming pared 7 bases from V and 5 bases from J, leaving 17 bases between. The CDR3 loop is CASRVSGTGDTQYF. The CDR3 region has the DNA TGTGCCAGCCGGGTTAGCGGGACAGGAGATACGCAGTATTTT.

The gene calls are TRBV6-5 and TRBJ1-5; D unclear. Looked up from germline, CDR1 is MNHEY and CDR2 is SVGAGI. V was clipped by 2 bases and J by 7 bases, with 6 bases between them. The CDR3 length is 12 residues. The CDR3 region has the DNA TGTGCCAGCAGTTACGGTGGACAGCCCCAGCATTTT. It translates to CASSYGGQPQHF.

V is TRBV7-2 and J is TRBJ2-7; TRBD2 aligns across 7 bases. The CDR3 loop spans 13 amino acids. Looked up from germline, CDR1 is SGHTA and CDR2 is FQGNSA. V lost 8 bases and J lost 6; bases outside the gene matches: 10. DNA for the CDR3: TGTGCCAGCGCTACTCAGGGAGGGATCGAGCAGTACTTC. Translating it yields CASATQGGIEQYF. Combining the CDR3 with reference TRBV7-2 and TRBJ2-7 gives the whole variable domain GAGVSQSPSNKVTEKGKDVELRCDPISGHTALYWYRQSLGQGLEFLIYFQGNSAPDKSGLPSDRFSAERTGGSVSTLTIQRTQQEDSAVYLCASATQGGIEQYFGPGTRLTVT.

The rearrangement joins TRBV5-1 to TRBJ1-4, with a weak D call TRBD1 (6 bases). This CDR3 has 16 amino acids. Trimming cost V 5 bases and J 3 bases, with 17 bases left between them. CDR1 is SGHRS, CDR2 YFSETQ, per germline. The CDR3 DNA follows: TGCGCCAGCAGTCAGGGGTTAAGGGCCGCTAATGAAAAACTGTTTTTT. Residues: CASSQGLRAANEKLFF.

This clone was detected once. V and J are TRBV5-4 and TRBJ2-1; TRBD2 matches 7 bases. Germline values: CDR1 SGHNT, CDR2 YYREEE (reference sequence). This CDR3 spans 14 amino acids. The junction had 10 bases not matched to a gene; V was cut back by 2 bases and J by 11 bases. The CDR3: CASSFYGGSGKQFF. CDR3 nucleotides: TGTGCCAGCAGCTTTTACGGCGGGAGCGGAAAGCAGTTCTTC.

This clone came up a few times. This chain connects TRBV19 to TRBJ1-3; D is unresolved. V dropped 2 bases and J dropped 0 bases, with 14 bases sitting between them. Looked up from germline, CDR1 is LNHDA and CDR2 is SQIVND (reference sequence). The CDR3 has 17 amino acids. The CDR3 spells CASSIPGGASSGNTIYF. CDR3 in DNA: TGTGCCAGTAGTATACCGGGCGGAGCTAGCTCTGGAAACACCATATATTTT.

This sequence joins TRBV5-1 and TRBJ2-7, with TRBD2 identical over 15 bases. V lost 2 bases and J lost 4; bases outside the gene matches: 4. This CDR3 has 16 residues. Germline CDR1 is SGHRS and CDR2 is YFSETQ. The CDR3, as DNA: TGCGCCAGCAGCTTAGGACTAGCGGGAGGGCCGTACGAGCAGTACTTC. It encodes CASSLGLAGGPYEQYF.

V is TRBV4-2 and J is TRBJ2-2, with TRBD2 matching over 8 bases. Germline trimming cut 4 bases from V and 5 bases from J; bases unmatched to any gene: 15. Germline V gene data show CDR1 as LGHNA and CDR2 as YNFKEQ. The CDR3 loop spans 18 amino acids. The CDR3 coding sequence is TGTGCCAGCAGCCCGAAAGCGGGAGACATTGGATGGACCGGGGAGCTGTTTTTT. Translating it yields CASSPKAGDIGWTGELFF.

The genes are TRBV19 and TRBJ2-3; D possibly corresponds to TRBD2 (5 bases). Germline lookup yields CDR1 LNHDA and CDR2 SQIVND (reference sequence). The V end was cut by 5 bases, the J end by 2 bases, with 17 bases between. This CDR3 is 16 amino acids long. As DNA, the CDR3 is TGTGCCAGTAGTGCCCCGAGAGCGGTACTCACAGATACGCAGTATTTT. Translation: CASSAPRAVLTDTQYF.

The chain employs TRBV15 and TRBJ2-7; 11 bases line up with TRBD1. Trimming cost V 0 bases and J 4 bases; bases outside gene matches: 17. CDR1 is LNHNV, CDR2 YYDKDF, per germline (reference sequence). This CDR3 is 20 amino acids long. CDR3 sequence reads: CATSRDRGTGGTRFVYEQYF. DNA of the CDR3: TGTGCCACCAGCAGAGATCGGGGGACAGGGGGGACCCGATTCGTTTACGAGCAGTACTTC. Full variable domain (rest looked up from reference TRBV15 and TRBJ2-7): DAMVIQNPRYQVTQFGKPVTLSCSQTLNHNVMYWYQQKSSQAPKLLFHYYDKDFNNEADTPDNFQSRRPNTSFCFLDIRSPGLGDTAMYLCATSRDRGTGGTRFVYEQYFGPGTRLTVT.

The V gene is TRBV11-3, the J gene TRBJ2-6, with TRBD1 identical over 7 bases. Looked up from germline, CDR1 is SGHNT and CDR2 is YENEEA. J gave up 4 bases and V 6 bases, and 3 bases lay outside the gene matches. The CDR3 totals 14 residues. CDR3 in amino acids: CASSTGVGANVLTF. The CDR3 DNA is TGTGCCAGCAGTACAGGGGTCGGGGCCAACGTCCTGACTTTC.

The rearrangement links TRBV18 to TRBJ1-1, with 8 bases lining up with TRBD1. Germline CDR1 reads KGHSH; CDR2 reads LQKENI. This CDR3 has 16 amino acids. Trimming cost V 2 bases and J 2 bases; bases outside gene matches: 7. The CDR3 DNA sequence: TGTGCCAGCTCACCAAAGGCAGGGGGCGGTAACACTGAAGCTTTCTTT. This translates into CASSPKAGGGNTEAFF.

The chain is built from TRBV28 and TRBJ2-7; 8 nucleotides line up with TRBD1. V lost 1 base, J lost 2 bases, and 4 bases stayed unmatched. This CDR3 is built from 15 residues. Per the germline V gene, CDR1 is MDHEN and CDR2 is SYDVKM. CDR3 amino acids: CASSLYRGTTYEQYF. CDR3 DNA sequence: TGTGCCAGCAGTTTATACAGGGGGACGACCTACGAGCAGTACTTC.

The rearrangement uses TRBV4-1 and TRBJ1-4; no clear D. CDR3 length equals 16 residues. Trimming pared 2 bases from V and 7 bases from J, leaving 17 bases between. Germline V gene data show CDR1 as MGHRA and CDR2 as YSYEKL. Here the CDR3 DNA reads TGCGCCAGCAGCCAAAGCGGACCTCCTAGCAGTGAAAAACTGTTTTTT. Amino acids: CASSQSGPPSSEKLFF.

This sequence joins TRBV7-2 and TRBJ2-7, with D maybe TRBD2 (6 bases). The V gene's germline CDR1 is SGHTA and CDR2 FQGNSA. The CDR3 is 13 amino acids. The germline V and J ends were trimmed by 5 bases and 2 bases, with 10 bases remaining between them. CDR3 in DNA: TGTGCCAGCAGCACTAGCATCACCTACGAGCAGTACTTC. Amino acids: CASSTSITYEQYF.

This clone was recorded once. The rearrangement uses TRBV5-1 and TRBJ2-1; 9 positions agree with TRBD2. This CDR3 has 14 residues. From germline, CDR1 is SGHRS and CDR2 YFSETQ. The V gene end was trimmed by 4 bases and the J gene end by 7 bases; junction bases not matched to a gene: 6. The CDR3, as DNA: TGCGCCAGCAGCCCGGGCGGGGGGGGAAATGAGCAGTTCTTC. Translated: CASSPGGGGNEQFF.